This paragraph reports one T cell receptor (beta chain). Its antigen remains unknown. This record comes from a study of healthy donors' naive CD4 and CD8 T cells. On the study more broadly: Donors came from three age groups: 20-25, 40-50 and 60-70 years. TCR alpha primers covered all functional IMGT alpha gene variants.

Each TCR library used around 0.5 ug of total RNA and a linear amplification protocol. TCRdb used MiXCR to reprocess the reads, holding one entry per CDR3 protein. In the table there are approximately 180,000 distinct CDR3 sequences, 65% to 80% of which are singletons. Findings and limits, study-wide: CDR3 charge plus V and J genes appeared to account for around an eighth of CD4/CD8 variance. Naive CD4+ and CD8+ cells reportedly differed in usage of most V and J genes.

Specimen: naive CD4+ and CD8+ T cells sorted from blood, pooled from several donors. This receptor was identified in a pool of human donors in good health; the sample pools cells from several healthy donors.

CDR3 bases: TGTGCCACTGAACCCAGCATCTCTGGAAACACCATATATTTT. This encodes CATEPSISGNTIYF. The chain links TRBV19 to TRBJ1-3; D remains ambiguous. V was shortened by 10 bases and J by 0 bases, with 13 bases between the two germline ends. The germline CDR1 and CDR2 sequences are LNHDA and SQIVND (reference sequence). The CDR3 consists of 14 residues.